These T cell receptor beta chains were read from a single sample in a study of control samples from healthy donors and cancer patients. Method: immunoSEQ multiplex PCR; TCRdb's copy keeps in-frame clones and lacks some. This table holds some 67,000 clones, roughly nine tenths found once. The specimen sequenced was PBMCs. The receptor source for this set is a man between 60 and 75 years old with lung cancer. CDR3s include the opening cysteine and the closing phenylalanine or tryptophan. A D gene is named only where the DNA matches it firmly. Some rows mark clone size as missing; the rest say once, few, many or name a class of expanded clone.

length	size	J	V	D	DNA	CDR3
14	-	TRBJ1-5	TRBV6-5	TRBD1	TGTGCCAGCCAATTGGGACAGGCGCCTTATCCCCAGCATTTT	CASQLGQAPYPQHF
16	few	TRBJ1-5	TRBV4-1	-	TGCGCCAGCAGCCATCAGCAGTACCATAGCAATCAGCCCCAGCATTTT	CASSHQQYHSNQPQHF
13	-	TRBJ1-2	TRBV12-3/TRBV12-4	TRBD1	TGTGCCAGCAGTCCTGGGACAGACTATGGCTACACCTTC	CASSPGTDYGYTF
16	-	TRBJ1-5	TRBV9	TRBD1	TGTGCCAGCAGCGTAGGACAGGGGACGGGCAATCAGCCCCAGCATTTT	CASSVGQGTGNQPQHF
13	-	TRBJ1-2	TRBV30	-	TGTGCCTGGAGTACCGTCTCCTCCTATGGCTACACCTTC	CAWSTVSSYGYTF
15	-	TRBJ2-2	TRBV10-3	-	TGTGCCATCACTGGGGGCGGCTCGAACACCGGGGAGCTGTTTTTT	CAITGGGSNTGELFF
16	-	TRBJ1-6	TRBV6-1	TRBD1	TGTGCCAGCAGTGATACCAGGGGGACAAATAATTCACCCCTCCACTTT	CASSDTRGTNNSPLHF
14	few	TRBJ1-6	TRBV12-5	-	TGTGCTAGTGGTTTGGACAGCTATAATTCACCCCTCCACTTT	CASGLDSYNSPLHF
14	-	TRBJ1-1	TRBV2	-	TGTGCCAGCAGTGGAACGGAGCCCAACACTGAAGCTTTCTTT	CASSGTEPNTEAFF
13	-	TRBJ2-7	TRBV18	-	TGTGCCAGCCGGGGCACGATTTCCTACGAGCAGTACTTC	CASRGTISYEQYF
17	-	TRBJ2-2	TRBV9	-	TGTGCCAGCAGCCCAGAAGTAGGGAACCAGAACACCGGGGAGCTGTTTTTT	CASSPEVGNQNTGELFF
15	-	TRBJ1-3	TRBV18	TRBD1	TGTGCCAGCTCACCGGGGACAGCTGGCCTCAAGAAAGAATGGTTT	CASSPGTAGLKKEWF
14	-	TRBJ2-5	TRBV5-1	-	TGCGCCAGTTCAAAAACAGTAACGCAAGAGACCCAGTACTTC	CASSKTVTQETQYF
12	few	TRBJ2-2	TRBV2	-	TGTGCCAGCAGTCAACTCACCGGGGAGCTGTTTTTT	CASSQLTGELFF
15	-	TRBJ1-3	TRBV30	-	TGTGCCTGGACCTTACAGCCGGTCTCTGGAAACACCATATATTTT	CAWTLQPVSGNTIYF
16	-	TRBJ1-1	TRBV25-1	-	TGTGCCAGCAGTGGGGCAGGGGTTCCTTATAGCACTGAAGCTTTCTTT	CASSGAGVPYSTEAFF
13	-	TRBJ2-5	TRBV7-2	-	TGTGCCAGCAGCTTAAGAGTCCAAGAGACCCAGTACTTC	CASSLRVQETQYF
15	-	TRBJ2-2	TRBV30	-	TGTGCCTGGAGTGGGGGCCGGGTGAACACCGGGGAGCTGTTTTTT	CAWSGGRVNTGELFF
11	-	TRBJ1-5	TRBV6-1	-	TGTGCCAGCAGTGATCTACAGCCCCAGCATTTT	CASSDLQPQHF
14	-	TRBJ2-7	TRBV5-1	TRBD1	TGCGCCAGCAGCTTGACAGGGGGCATGCGGGAGCAGTACTTC	CASSLTGGMREQYF
16	few	TRBJ2-5	TRBV5-4	TRBD2	TGTGCCAGCAGCCTTCCGCTAGCGGGGAAGGCGGAGACCCAGTACTTC	CASSLPLAGKAETQYF
17	-	TRBJ1-2	TRBV7-2	TRBD1	TGTGCCAGCAGCTCAACTGTGGGGACAGGGGGCGTTTATGGCTACACCTTC	CASSSTVGTGGVYGYTF
14	-	TRBJ1-4	TRBV5-8	-	TGTGCCAGCAGCTTGAATGGGGGGGGTGAAAAACTGTTTTTT	CASSLNGGGEKLFF
17	-	TRBJ2-5	TRBV6-1	-	TGTGCCAGCAGTGAAGACTTTACGTTTAGCGACGGTAGGCCCCAGTACTTC	CASSEDFTFSDGRPQYF
16	-	TRBJ1-6	TRBV10-3	TRBD1	TGTGCCATCAGTGAGACAGGGGGCATATGGGATTCACCCCTCCACTTT	CAISETGGIWDSPLHF
15	-	TRBJ2-2	TRBV7-9	-	TGTGCCAGCCAAAGGTCGGGGTCGGACGCCGGGGAGCTGTTTTTT	CASQRSGSDAGELFF
15	-	TRBJ2-3	TRBV6-5	-	TGTGCCAGCAGACCCCCCGGGACTTCCACAGATACGCAGTATTTT	CASRPPGTSTDTQYF
15	-	TRBJ2-1	TRBV6-6	-	TGTGCCAGCAGGCCCCAAAGGAACTCCTACAATGAGCAGTTCTTC	CASRPQRNSYNEQFF
14	-	TRBJ2-5	TRBV3-1/TRBV3-2	TRBD1	TGTGCCAGCAGCCCCTGGACAGGGCAAGAGACCCAGTACTTC	CASSPWTGQETQYF